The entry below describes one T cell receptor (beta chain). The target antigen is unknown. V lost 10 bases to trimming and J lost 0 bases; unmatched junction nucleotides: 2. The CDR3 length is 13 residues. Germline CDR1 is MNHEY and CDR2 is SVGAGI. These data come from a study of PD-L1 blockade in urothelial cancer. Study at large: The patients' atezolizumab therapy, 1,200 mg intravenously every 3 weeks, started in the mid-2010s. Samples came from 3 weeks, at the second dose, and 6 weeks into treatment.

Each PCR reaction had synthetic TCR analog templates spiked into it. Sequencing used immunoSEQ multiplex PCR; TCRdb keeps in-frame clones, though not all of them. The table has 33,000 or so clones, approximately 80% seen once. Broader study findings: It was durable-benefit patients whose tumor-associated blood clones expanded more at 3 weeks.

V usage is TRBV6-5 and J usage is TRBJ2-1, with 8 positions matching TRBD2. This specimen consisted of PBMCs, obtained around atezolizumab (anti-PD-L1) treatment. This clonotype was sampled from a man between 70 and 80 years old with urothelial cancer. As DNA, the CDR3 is TGTGCCACCGGGACTAGCTCCTACAATGAGCAGTTCTTC. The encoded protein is CATGTSSYNEQFF.